This T cell receptor (beta chain) was recovered during a study of cytomegalovirus exposure and HLA in healthy donors. Across the study: Prior work identified 95 million to 120 million unique TCR beta sequences in roughly 190 million T cells. Study-level findings and limits: With DRB1 most and HLA-C fewest, TCR association rates differed between HLA loci in a later analysis. Later analysis identified a missense DCLRE1C variant that was linked to TCR beta V- and J-gene trimming.

Germline CDR1 DFQATT, CDR2 SNEGSKA (reference sequence). Trimming removed 5 bases at V and 5 bases at J, with 10 bases between. The CDR3 is 11 residues long. The PCR had 60 Vbeta and 13 Jbeta primers. Sequencing used immunoSEQ multiplex PCR; TCRdb keeps in-frame clones, though not all of them. The repertoire holds 140,000 to 150,000 clones, with about three quarters as singletons. In regard to this clone: Its target is unknown.

Specimen: PBMCs. The receptor was derived from a male donor in good health and CMV-seronegative. This rearrangement joins TRBV20-1 to TRBJ2-7, with D maybe TRBD2 (7 bases). CDR3 bases: TGCAGTGCTGGGAGGGGGAACGAGCAGTACTTC. Its translation is CSAGRGNEQYF.